The 18 T cell receptor beta chains below all came from one sample that was sequenced in a study of blood T cell repertoires in COVID-19. This table comes from immunoSEQ multiplex PCR, and its TCRdb copy is limited to in-frame clones, with some not included. The sample holds over 75,000 clones, about 86% seen once. The sample comprised peripheral blood. These receptors all come from a man in his fifties with COVID-19, enrolled during active disease.

V and J are TRBV6-2 or TRBV6-3 and TRBJ2-7; maybe TRBD2 (5 bases). The V gene's germline CDR1 is MNHEY and CDR2 SVGEGT. CDR3 length: 17 residues. The V end lost 3 bases, the J end lost 0 bases, and 18 bases lay between the germline ends. The CDR3 region is CASSYSPGNSYSYEQYF. Here the CDR3 DNA reads TGTGCCAGCAGTTATTCACCCGGGAACTCTTACTCCTACGAGCAGTACTTC.

The genes are TRBV5-4 and TRBJ1-6; 9 nucleotides line up with TRBD1. Germline lookup yields CDR1 SGHNT and CDR2 YYREEE (reference sequence). The trim removed 5 bases at V and 7 bases at J, leaving 7 bases unmatched. This CDR3 region has 15 residues. The CDR3 region is CASSRGQGRNSPLHF. CDR3 DNA: TGTGCCAGCAGTCGCGGACAGGGGAGGAATTCACCCCTCCACTTT.

A remark on this clone: The junction departs from germline at one end; a sequencing error may be responsible. The chain joins TRBV10-3 to TRBJ1-2, with 9 bases matching TRBD1. This CDR3 has 13 residues. Germline V lookup: CDR1 ENHRY, CDR2 SYGVKD. CDR3 sequence: CASSTGGMGGYTF. CDR3 DNA sequence: TGTGCCAGCAGTACAGGGGGCATGGGTGGCTACACCTTC.

The count of this clone is one. CDR3 nucleotide sequence: TGCGCCAGCAGCTTGGATGGGCTATACAATGAGCAGTTCTTC. It yields the protein CASSLDGLYNEQFF. The J gene is TRBJ2-1, the V gene TRBV5-1, with D unresolved. CDR1 SGHRS and CDR2 YFSETQ come from the germline V gene. Trimming removed 0 bases at V and 4 bases at J, with 8 bases between. There are 14 residues in the CDR3. The variable domain in full, completed from reference TRBV5-1 and TRBJ2-1, reads KAGVTQTPRYLIKTRGQQVTLSCSPISGHRSVSWYQQTPGQGLQFLFEYFSETQRNKGNFPGRFSGRQFSNSRSEMNVSTLELGDSALYLCASSLDGLYNEQFFGPGTRLTVL.

The chain uses TRBV6-6 and TRBJ1-5; no reliable D call. The V and J ends lost 4 bases and 6 bases respectively, with 16 bases between them. The CDR3 runs 15 residues. From germline, CDR1 is MNHNY and CDR2 SVGAGI (reference sequence). CDR3 nucleotide sequence: TGTGCCAGCAGTTCTCCGGGAGGGTTGAGTCAGCCCCAGCATTTT. Protein: CASSSPGGLSQPQHF.

The chain carries TRBV5-1 and TRBJ1-1, with D uncertain. Germline V gene sequence: CDR1 SGHRS, CDR2 YFSETQ. Trimming took 0 bases from V and 0 from J, leaving 9 bases between them. The CDR3 sequence is 15 residues long. CDR3 in amino acids: CASSLGSPMNTEAFF. In nucleotides, the CDR3 is TGCGCCAGCAGCTTGGGGAGCCCCATGAACACTGAAGCTTTCTTT.

The rearrangement links TRBV19 to TRBJ1-5; the D is unclear. V gave up 9 bases and J gave up 6 bases, with 12 bases separating them. This CDR3 has 12 amino acids. Per germline, CDR1 LNHDA and CDR2 SQIVND (reference sequence). CDR3 DNA sequence: TGTGCCAGCAGGCGGGGTACTCAGCCCCAGCATTTT. The encoded protein is CASRRGTQPQHF.

The V call is TRBV5-8, the J call TRBJ1-1, with 11 positions matching TRBD1. The CDR3 runs to 15 residues. Germline loops: CDR1 SGHTS, CDR2 YDEGEE. J lost 6 bases, V lost 2 bases, and 6 bases had no gene match. CDR3 protein: CASSFRTGGFPEAFF. The CDR3 DNA follows: TGTGCCAGCAGCTTCCGGACAGGGGGCTTCCCTGAAGCTTTCTTT.

The chain joins TRBV4-1 to TRBJ1-1; D is ambiguous. V gave up 1 base and J gave up 3 bases, with 9 bases separating them. The CDR3 length is 14 residues. Germline lookup yields CDR1 MGHRA and CDR2 YSYEKL. The CDR3 DNA reads as TGCGCCAGCAGCCAAGGATACTTAGACACTGAAGCTTTCTTT. Protein product: CASSQGYLDTEAFF.

The V gene is TRBV6-5, the J gene TRBJ1-1, with D possibly matching TRBD1 (6 bases). There are 14 residues in the CDR3. Trimming took 4 bases from V and 0 from J, leaving 9 bases between them. The germline V gene has CDR1 MNHEY and CDR2 SVGAGI. This CDR3 is CASSSGTLNTEAFF. In DNA form, the CDR3 reads TGTGCCAGCAGTTCAGGGACACTGAACACTGAAGCTTTCTTT.

This clone came up once. The gene calls are TRBV5-1 and TRBJ2-2; 9 bases agree with TRBD1. Losses at the gene ends were 0 bases for V and 5 bases for J; bases not matched to a gene: 8. The germline V gene encodes CDR1 SGHRS and CDR2 YFSETQ. The CDR3 totals 17 residues. The CDR3 bases are TGCGCCAGCAGCTTGGAAATAAGTGGACAGGGGACCGGGGAGCTGTTTTTT. It specifies CASSLEISGQGTGELFF.

The chain links TRBV28 to TRBJ2-7; TRBD1 matches 10 bases. Trimming cost V 7 bases and J 2 bases; bases outside gene matches: 5. Germline CDR1 and CDR2: MDHEN and SYDVKM. The CDR3 runs 14 residues. CDR3 loop: CASKRTGGTYEQYF. The CDR3 DNA reads as TGTGCCAGCAAAAGGACAGGGGGGACCTACGAGCAGTACTTC. The full variable domain, with the rest looked up from reference TRBV28 and TRBJ2-7, is DVKVTQSSRYLVKRTGEKVFLECVQDMDHENMFWYRQDPGLGLRLIYFSYDVKMKEKGDIPEGYSVSREKKERFSLILESASTNQTSMYLCASKRTGGTYEQYFGPGTRLTVT.

This chain uses TRBV19 with TRBJ1-2; TRBD1 aligns across 11 bases. Germline V gene lookup returns CDR1 LNHDA and CDR2 SQIVND (reference sequence). The CDR3 length is 15 residues. The V segment lost 4 bases and the J segment 2 bases; nucleotides outside the gene matches: 3. The CDR3 region is CASSTRDRGNYGYTF. In DNA, the CDR3 is TGTGCCAGTAGTACACGGGACAGGGGGAACTATGGCTACACCTTC.

This clone was picked up one time. The chain has TRBV5-1 and TRBJ1-5; the match to TRBD1 covers 7 bases. Trimming took 4 bases from V and 0 from J; bases not matched to a gene: 4. Germline assignment: CDR1 SGHRS and CDR2 YFSETQ. The CDR3 is 15 residues long. CDR3 protein: CASSVRGDSNQPQHF. The CDR3 bases are TGCGCCAGCAGCGTCAGGGGGGATAGCAATCAGCCCCAGCATTTT.

The chain links TRBV19 to TRBJ1-3; TRBD1 matches 7 bases. The CDR3 loop spans 14 amino acids. V dropped 8 bases and J dropped 0; count of bases not matched to a gene: 4. Germline values: CDR1 LNHDA, CDR2 SQIVND (reference sequence). The CDR3 DNA reads TGTGCCAGTCTTGACAGGGCCTCTGGAAACACCATATATTTT. Translated, it gives CASLDRASGNTIYF.

On this clone: Other DNA sequences within the sample encode an identical CDR3. The V call is TRBV7-9, the J call TRBJ2-3; weak D call: TRBD2 (6 bases). The CDR3 extends over 14 amino acids. CDR1 is SEHNR and CDR2 is FQNEAQ in the germline V gene (reference sequence). The V end lost 3 bases, the J end lost 0 bases, and 7 bases lay between the germline ends. The chain's CDR3 is CASSLEGSTDTQYF. The CDR3 bases are TGTGCCAGCAGCTTGGAGGGTAGCACAGATACGCAGTATTTT.

This clone showed up just a few times. The rearrangement links TRBV10-3 to TRBJ2-7; D is possibly TRBD1 (6 bases). The germline gives CDR1 ENHRY, CDR2 SYGVKD. Trimming took 3 bases from V and 10 from J, leaving 13 bases between them. The CDR3 spans 12 residues. The chain's CDR3 is CAISDPGTHQYF. The DNA of the CDR3 is TGTGCCATCAGTGATCCCGGGACACATCAGTACTTC.

The chain combines TRBV6-5 with TRBJ1-4, with unresolved D. Per the germline V gene, CDR1 is MNHEY and CDR2 is SVGAGI. The germline V and J ends were trimmed by 0 bases and 4 bases, with 9 bases remaining between them. The CDR3 is 15 amino acids. DNA of the CDR3: TGTGCCAGCAGTTACTCGGTCGGGAGTAATGAAAAACTGTTTTTT. Its translation is CASSYSVGSNEKLFF.